These 8 T cell receptor beta chains came from one sample sequenced in a study of T-cell memory formation after mild COVID-19. TCRdb re-called the 5' RACE reads through MiXCR, storing one row per CDR3 protein. This table has roughly 250,000 distinct CDR3 sequences, over 15% appearing once. The sample taken for sequencing was PBMCs or a T cell subset sorted from them (not recorded which). The source of these receptors is a man between 18 and 29 years old who had mild COVID-19 (a few samples of this study predate the infection). Cell type and time point are not known.

This clonotype came up a few times. This chain uses TRBV7-2 with TRBJ2-5; D possibly corresponds to TRBD2 (6 bases). Per the germline V gene, CDR1 is SGHTA and CDR2 is FQGNSA. CDR3 length equals 14 residues. The germline V and J ends were trimmed by 5 bases and 1 base, with 11 bases remaining between them. The CDR3 DNA reads TGTGCCAGCAGCCGCCGGAGGGCCCAAGAGACCCAGTACTTC. It encodes CASSRRRAQETQYF.

This clonotype has a handful of counts. The rearrangement links TRBV4-3 to TRBJ1-2; a possible D gene is TRBD1 (6 bases). The CDR3 consists of 16 residues. CDR1 LGHNA and CDR2 YSLEER come from the germline V gene. The V end was cut by 1 base, the J end by 6 bases, with 18 bases between. The CDR3 sequence: CASSQGYRGQSHGYTF. CDR3 DNA: TGCGCCAGCAGCCAAGGTTACAGAGGACAGTCCCATGGCTACACCTTC.

The V and J genes are TRBV7-9 and TRBJ2-5; D is possibly TRBD2 (6 bases). The CDR3 spans 12 residues. V was cut by 8 bases and J by 5 bases, with 12 bases left in between. Germline-derived CDR1 and CDR2 are SEHNR and FQNEAQ (reference sequence). CDR3 DNA sequence: TGTGCCAGCGGCAGGCGGGGTGAGACCCAGTACTTC. Its protein product is CASGRRGETQYF.

This clonotype has just a few counts. J is TRBJ2-1 and V is TRBV5-1; 11 bases match TRBD2. J lost 2 bases, V lost 1 base, and 2 bases had no gene match. The CDR3 covers 16 residues. From germline, CDR1 is SGHRS and CDR2 YFSETQ. CDR3 amino acids: CASSLYSGGAYNEQFF. CDR3 in DNA: TGCGCCAGCAGCTTGTATAGCGGGGGGGCCTACAATGAGCAGTTCTTC.

V usage is TRBV7-9 and J usage is TRBJ2-5; D not resolved. V was clipped by 5 bases and J by 7 bases, with 11 bases between them. CDR1 and CDR2 from the germline V gene are SEHNR and FQNEAQ (reference sequence). The CDR3 is 12 residues long. DNA for the CDR3: TGTGCCAGCAGCCCCCGCCCTGGGACCCAGTACTTC. Its translation: CASSPRPGTQYF.

V gene TRBV4-1 combines with J gene TRBJ1-5; 7 bases fit TRBD1. This CDR3 is 15 amino acids long. V trimming: 4 bases; J trimming: 7 bases; junction bases outside the gene matches: 10. The V gene's germline CDR1 is MGHRA and CDR2 YSYEKL. CDR3 in amino acids: CASSREGTAGQPQHF. CDR3 coding DNA: TGCGCCAGCAGCCGGGAAGGGACAGCGGGCCAGCCCCAGCATTTT.

V and J are TRBV19 and TRBJ1-2; tentatively, D is TRBD1 (5 bases). V dropped 7 bases and J dropped 2 bases, with 8 bases sitting between them. The CDR3 is 12 residues long. From germline, CDR1 is LNHDA and CDR2 SQIVND (reference sequence). CDR3 DNA: TGTGCCAGTAACGGGGGAAACTATGGCTACACCTTC. Translation: CASNGGNYGYTF.

The chain combines TRBV10-3 with TRBJ1-3, with a possible D match to TRBD1 (6 bases). Trimming stripped 6 bases from V and 4 bases from J, with 10 bases between. CDR3 length: 13 amino acids. Germline-derived CDR1 and CDR2 are ENHRY and SYGVKD. CDR3 sequence (DNA): TGTGCCATCAGACGGACAGACGGAAACACCATATATTTT. It yields the protein CAIRRTDGNTIYF.